This T cell receptor beta chain was obtained from a study of cytomegalovirus exposure and HLA in healthy donors. V lost 4 bases and J lost 9, with 8 bases in between. CDR1 and CDR2 from the germline V gene are LGHNA and YNFKEQ. The CDR3 runs 11 residues. With regard to this clone: Antigen: not known.

Study-level points and caveats: Association of a missense DCLRE1C variant with TCR beta V- and J-gene trimming was reported in a later analysis. Rarity marked most TCR sequences, yet some public TCRs occurred in many donors. Reports credit the classifier with highly specific, highly sensitive diagnosis of cytomegalovirus status.

Primers for the PCR totalled 60 Vbeta and 13 Jbeta. Generated by immunoSEQ multiplex PCR, the TCRdb table keeps only in-frame clones and is missing some. The sample lists 150,000 or so clones, 70% to 85% occurring once. The sample taken for sequencing was PBMCs. The chain recombines TRBV4-2 with TRBJ2-3; D is unclear. The sequence derives from a female donor in good health and CMV-seronegative. The chain's CDR3 is CASSLAGTQYF. CDR3 coding DNA: TGTGCCAGCAGCCTGGCAGGCACGCAGTATTTT.